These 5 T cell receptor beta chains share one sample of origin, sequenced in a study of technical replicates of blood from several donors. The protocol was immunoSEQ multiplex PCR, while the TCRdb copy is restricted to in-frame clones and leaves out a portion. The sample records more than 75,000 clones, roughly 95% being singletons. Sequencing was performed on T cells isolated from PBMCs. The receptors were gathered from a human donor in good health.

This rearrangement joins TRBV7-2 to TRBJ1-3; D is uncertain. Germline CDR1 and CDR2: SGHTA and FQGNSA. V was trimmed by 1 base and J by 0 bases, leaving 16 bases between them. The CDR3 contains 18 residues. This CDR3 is CASSLDSLLGFSGNTIYF. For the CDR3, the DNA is TGTGCCAGCAGCTTAGACAGCCTCCTGGGCTTCTCTGGAAACACCATATATTTT.

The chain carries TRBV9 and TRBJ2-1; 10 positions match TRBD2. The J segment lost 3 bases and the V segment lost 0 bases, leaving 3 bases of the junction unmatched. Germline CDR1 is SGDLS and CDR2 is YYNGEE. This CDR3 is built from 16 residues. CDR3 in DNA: TGTGCCAGCAGCGTAGTAGGGACTAGCGTCTACAATGAGCAGTTCTTC. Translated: CASSVVGTSVYNEQFF.

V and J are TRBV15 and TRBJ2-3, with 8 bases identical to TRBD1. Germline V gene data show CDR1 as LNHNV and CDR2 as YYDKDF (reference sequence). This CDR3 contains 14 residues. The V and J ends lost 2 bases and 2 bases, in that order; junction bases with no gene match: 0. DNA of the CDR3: TGTGCCACCAGCAGACAGGGGGCCACAGATACGCAGTATTTT. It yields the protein CATSRQGATDTQYF. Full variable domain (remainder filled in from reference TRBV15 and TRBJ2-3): DAMVIQNPRYQVTQFGKPVTLSCSQTLNHNVMYWYQQKSSQAPKLLFHYYDKDFNNEADTPDNFQSRRPNTSFCFLDIRSPGLGDTAMYLCATSRQGATDTQYFGPGTRLTVL.

DNA of the CDR3: TGCAGCGCCTGGGACAGACATAGTGAAAAACTGTTTTTT. Translating it yields CSAWDRHSEKLFF. V and J are TRBV29-1 and TRBJ1-4, with TRBD1 matching 7 bases. CDR1 and CDR2 (germline): SQVTM, ANQGSEA. V was clipped by 7 bases and J by 7 bases; unmatched bases: 9. This CDR3 contains 13 residues. Together with reference TRBV29-1 and TRBJ1-4, the CDR3 gives the full variable domain: SAVISQKPSRDICQRGTSLTIQCQVDSQVTMMFWYRQQPGQSLTLIATANQGSEATYESGFVIDKFPISRPNLTFSTLTVSNMSPEDSSIYLCSAWDRHSEKLFFGSGTQLSVL.

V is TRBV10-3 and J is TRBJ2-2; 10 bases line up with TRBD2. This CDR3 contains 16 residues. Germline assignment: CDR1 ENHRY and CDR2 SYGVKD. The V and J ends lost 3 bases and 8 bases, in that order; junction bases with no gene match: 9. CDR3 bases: TGTGCCATCAGTGAAGACCTAGCGGGAGCGTCGGGGGAGCTGTTTTTT. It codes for CAISEDLAGASGELFF.